The 30 T cell receptor beta chains given below trace back to one sample, sequenced in a study of T cells in Graves' hyperthyroidism and ophthalmopathy. Amplified TCR beta CDR3 regions came from RNA transcripts. RT-PCR in the first round (using the HTBI primer set) targeted the TCR CDR3. TCRdb used MiXCR to reprocess the multiplex PCR reads, holding one entry per CDR3 protein. The table has hundreds of thousands of distinct CDR3 sequences, roughly 19% seen once; the top ten hold just under 40%. The specimen was blood. The source is a middle-aged man with Graves' ophthalmopathy.

The chain joins TRBV7-9 to TRBJ1-2; unclear D gene. V lost 4 bases and J 0 bases, leaving 9 bases between the germline ends. The CDR3 is made up of 14 amino acids. Germline CDR1 and CDR2: SEHNR and FQNEAQ (reference sequence). This chain's CDR3 is CASSSTGTNYGYTF. As DNA, the CDR3 is TGTGCCAGCAGCTCGACGGGCACTAACTATGGCTACACCTTC.

This clonotype was seen many times. The chain links TRBV11-3 to TRBJ2-1; 10 bases align to TRBD2. This CDR3 is 17 amino acids long. Unmatched junction bases numbered 9, after V lost 0 bases and J lost 7 bases. Germline V CDR1 and CDR2: SGHNT, YENEEA. Here the CDR3 DNA reads TGTGCCAGCAGCTTAGATCTATCTAGCGGGGGCCAGAATGAGCAGTTCTTC. Protein product: CASSLDLSSGGQNEQFF.

The sample holds a few counts of this clonotype. The chain combines TRBV7-9 with TRBJ1-4, with 7 bases identical to TRBD1. Germline values: CDR1 SEHNR, CDR2 FQNEAQ (reference sequence). Losses at the gene ends were 3 bases for V and 0 bases for J; bases not matched to a gene: 4. The CDR3 totals 16 residues. CDR3 nucleotide sequence: TGTGCCAGCAGCTTGGGGGACAGCACAACTAATGAAAAACTGTTTTTT. Amino acids: CASSLGDSTTNEKLFF.

The chain combines TRBV28 with TRBJ2-1; 9 positions match TRBD2. The trim removed 8 bases at V and 4 bases at J, leaving 21 bases unmatched. CDR1 and CDR2 (germline): MDHEN, SYDVKM. This CDR3 region has 19 residues. The chain's CDR3 is CASATGLLAGAGPYNEQFF. The CDR3 DNA is TGTGCCAGCGCGACAGGGTTGTTAGCGGGAGCGGGTCCTTACAATGAGCAGTTCTTC. The full variable domain, rest sourced from reference TRBV28 and TRBJ2-1, is DVKVTQSSRYLVKRTGEKVFLECVQDMDHENMFWYRQDPGLGLRLIYFSYDVKMKEKGDIPEGYSVSREKKERFSLILESASTNQTSMYLCASATGLLAGAGPYNEQFFGPGTRLTVL.

In this sample, this clonotype turned up many times. V usage is TRBV30 and J usage is TRBJ2-1, with D tentatively TRBD1 (6 bases). With 3 bases removed from V and 8 bases from J, the gap between germline ends came to 11 bases. The CDR3 has 12 amino acids. From germline, CDR1 is GTSNPN and CDR2 SVGIG (reference sequence). The CDR3: CAWRGDIHEQFF. In nucleotides, the CDR3 is TGTGCCTGGAGGGGGGACATCCATGAGCAGTTCTTC.

This chain uses TRBV6-1 with TRBJ1-1; no clear D. The CDR3 covers 14 residues. Between the trimmed V and J ends, which lost 3 bases and 7 bases, there was a span of 15 bases. Germline CDR1 is MNHNS and CDR2 is SASEGT. CDR3 sequence: CASSETRAANEAFF. DNA of the CDR3: TGTGCCAGCAGTGAGACTCGGGCCGCAAATGAAGCTTTCTTT.

The V and J genes are TRBV5-1 and TRBJ2-3; 9 bases line up with TRBD1. V lost 2 bases, J lost 4 bases, and 20 bases stayed unmatched. The CDR3 runs 20 residues. From germline, CDR1 is SGHRS and CDR2 YFSETQ. The CDR3 spells CASSFIISGMGTGTADTQYF. The CDR3 nucleotides read TGCGCCAGCAGCTTCATCATTTCTGGGATGGGGACAGGGACGGCAGATACGCAGTATTTT.

This sequence joins TRBV4-1 and TRBJ2-5; possibly TRBD2 for D (5 bases). V was pared by 3 bases and J by 4 bases, with 12 bases between. Germline CDR1 is MGHRA and CDR2 is YSYEKL. This CDR3 contains 14 residues. The CDR3 reads CASSQLPGGETQYF. CDR3 in DNA: TGCGCCAGCAGCCAGTTACCTGGAGGAGAGACCCAGTACTTC.

The CDR3 here is CSARDLRQSNNEQFF. DNA of the CDR3: TGCAGTGCTAGAGATCTCCGACAGAGTAACAATGAGCAGTTCTTC. The chain couples TRBV20-1 to TRBJ2-1; possible D gene TRBD1, 5 bases. CDR1 and CDR2 from the germline V gene are DFQATT and SNEGSKA (reference sequence). Trimming took 0 bases from V and 5 from J, leaving 14 bases between them. The length of the CDR3 is 15 residues.

This clonotype occurred many times. This chain uses TRBV24-1 with TRBJ2-5, with D uncertain. V was clipped by 9 bases and J by 3 bases, with 10 bases between them. Germline CDR1 reads KGHDR; CDR2 reads SFDVKD. The CDR3 length is 12 residues. CDR3 in DNA: TGTGCCACCCACGGAGACGAAGAGACCCAGTACTTC. Its translation: CATHGDEETQYF.

The chain recombines TRBV18 with TRBJ1-2; D unresolved. This CDR3 is built from 16 residues. V lost 3 bases to trimming and J lost 4 bases, with 18 bases between them. Germline V gene sequence: CDR1 KGHSH, CDR2 LQKENI. CDR3 loop: CASSPDRITESYGYTF. As DNA, the CDR3 is TGTGCCAGCTCACCGGATCGAATTACAGAGAGCTATGGCTACACCTTC.

The rearrangement uses TRBV5-4 and TRBJ2-5; the D gene could be TRBD1 or TRBD2 (5 bases each). Germline values: CDR1 SGHNT, CDR2 YYREEE (reference sequence). The CDR3 totals 14 residues. Trimming pared 0 bases from V and 4 bases from J, leaving 10 bases between. The CDR3 here is CASSLGGARETQYF. The CDR3 nucleotides are TGTGCCAGCAGCTTGGGAGGGGCTCGAGAGACCCAGTACTTC.

This clonotype was seen many times. The chain uses TRBV11-2 and TRBJ2-7; 10 bases align to TRBD2. The length of the CDR3 is 18 residues. The V segment lost 2 bases and the J segment 9 bases; nucleotides outside the gene matches: 19. CDR1 and CDR2 from the germline V gene are SGHAT and FQNNGV. The CDR3: CASSLRVMGLAFLSVQYF. In DNA form, the CDR3 reads TGTGCCAGCAGCTTACGGGTCATGGGACTAGCGTTTCTCTCCGTGCAGTACTTC.

This clonotype occurred many times. The V and J genes are TRBV11-3 and TRBJ2-1; perhaps TRBD2 as D (5 bases). The CDR3 consists of 15 residues. Germline assignment: CDR1 SGHNT and CDR2 YENEEA. V was shortened by 1 base and J by 2 bases, with 9 bases between the two germline ends. The CDR3 sequence is CASSLGRGTYNEQFF. The CDR3 DNA sequence: TGTGCCAGCAGCTTAGGTCGGGGAACCTACAATGAGCAGTTCTTC.

The sample holds many counts of this clonotype. The chain joins TRBV5-5 to TRBJ2-2, with D possibly matching TRBD2 (6 bases). This CDR3 is built from 18 residues. The germline V and J ends were trimmed by 5 bases and 2 bases, with 22 bases remaining between them. Looked up from germline, CDR1 is SGHKS and CDR2 is YYEKEE (reference sequence). Written as DNA, the CDR3 is TGTGCCAGCAGTCGTTTGGATGGTAGCGGAGCCAACACCGGGGAGCTGTTTTTT. Protein: CASSRLDGSGANTGELFF.

This rearrangement joins TRBV18 to TRBJ1-5; 8 bases are a match to TRBD1. This CDR3 is 15 amino acids long. The germline V gene has CDR1 KGHSH and CDR2 LQKENI. The V gene end was trimmed by 5 bases and the J gene end by 7 bases; junction bases not matched to a gene: 10. The CDR3 bases are TGTGCCAGCTCAAATGGACAGGGAAACATGCAGCCCCAGCATTTT. It yields the protein CASSNGQGNMQPQHF.

This clonotype was recorded a few times. V gene TRBV2 combines with J gene TRBJ2-7; 7 bases fit TRBD1. Germline V gene data show CDR1 as SNHLY and CDR2 as FYNNEI. After removal of 7 bases from V and 0 bases from J, the junction contained 6 bases not matched to a gene. The length of the CDR3 is 14 residues. The CDR3 loop is CASKGTDSSYEQYF. The CDR3 DNA follows: TGTGCCAGCAAAGGGACAGACAGCTCCTACGAGCAGTACTTC.

V and J are TRBV27 and TRBJ1-3; perhaps TRBD1 as D (6 bases). Germline loops: CDR1 MNHEY, CDR2 SMNVEV (reference sequence). The CDR3 extends over 16 amino acids. V lost 5 bases to trimming and J lost 2 bases, with 16 bases between them. This CDR3 is CASSLGQPRPGNTIYF. The DNA for the CDR3 is TGTGCCAGCAGTCTCGGACAGCCACGCCCTGGAAACACCATATATTTT.

V usage is TRBV19 and J usage is TRBJ2-1, with TRBD2 matching over 9 bases. From germline, CDR1 is LNHDA and CDR2 SQIVND (reference sequence). The CDR3 consists of 16 residues. With 4 bases clipped from V and 0 bases from J, the junction kept 4 bases outside the gene matches. The CDR3 DNA reads as TGTGCCAGTAGTACTCGGACTAGCGACTCCTACAATGAGCAGTTCTTC. It encodes CASSTRTSDSYNEQFF.

In this sample, this clonotype turned up many times. The chain links TRBV28 to TRBJ2-3; weak D call: TRBD2 (6 bases). The germline V gene encodes CDR1 MDHEN and CDR2 SYDVKM. CDR3 length equals 14 residues. V was clipped by 7 bases and J by 1 base, with 12 bases between them. CDR3 in amino acids: CASNVAGRTDTQYF. CDR3 in DNA: TGTGCCAGCAATGTGGCGGGACGCACAGATACGCAGTATTTT.

This clonotype appeared a few times. V is TRBV7-2 and J is TRBJ2-4; tentatively, D is TRBD2 (6 bases). This CDR3 region has 17 residues. V lost 5 bases and J lost 0, with 17 bases in between. The V gene's germline CDR1 is SGHTA and CDR2 FQGNSA. The CDR3 DNA reads TGTGCCAGCAGCCCTAGGGCAGCGGGCCTAGCCAAAAACATTCAGTACTTC. It encodes CASSPRAAGLAKNIQYF. Full variable domain (remainder filled in from reference TRBV7-2 and TRBJ2-4): GAGVSQSPSNKVTEKGKDVELRCDPISGHTALYWYRQSLGQGLEFLIYFQGNSAPDKSGLPSDRFSAERTGGSVSTLTIQRTQQEDSAVYLCASSPRAAGLAKNIQYFGAGTRLSVL.

Notes on this clonotype: A much bigger clone sits one base away, suggesting this may be a read error. This rearrangement joins TRBV7-9 to TRBJ1-3; a weak D match, TRBD1 (5 bases). V lost 1 base, J lost 0 bases, and 10 bases lay in between. Germline-derived CDR1 and CDR2 are SEHNR and FQNEAQ (reference sequence). This CDR3 is built from 16 residues. The DNA of the CDR3 is TGTGCCAGCAGCTTAGGCGGGGCAGCCTCTGGAAACACCATATATTTT. Translation gives CASSLGGAASGNTIYF.

The rearrangement uses TRBV29-1 and TRBJ1-1; perhaps TRBD1 as D (6 bases). This CDR3 is built from 13 residues. V was trimmed by 3 bases and J by 4 bases, leaving 12 bases between them. Germline CDR1 is SQVTM and CDR2 is ANQGSEA. The CDR3 sequence is CSVDRTGSTEAFF. In DNA, the CDR3 is TGCAGCGTTGACCGCACAGGGTCCACTGAAGCTTTCTTT. Full variable domain (outside the CDR3, taken from reference TRBV29-1 and TRBJ1-1): SAVISQKPSRDICQRGTSLTIQCQVDSQVTMMFWYRQQPGQSLTLIATANQGSEATYESGFVIDKFPISRPNLTFSTLTVSNMSPEDSSIYLCSVDRTGSTEAFFGQGTRLTVV.

This clonotype was seen only a few times. The chain is built from TRBV7-9 and TRBJ2-7; possibly TRBD1 for D (6 bases). CDR1 and CDR2 (germline): SEHNR, FQNEAQ (reference sequence). Trimming took 3 bases from V and 2 from J, leaving 11 bases between them. The CDR3 has 14 residues. The CDR3: CASSFTAGAYEQYF. Here the CDR3 DNA reads TGTGCCAGCAGCTTTACGGCAGGGGCCTACGAGCAGTACTTC.

The chain links TRBV24-1 to TRBJ2-3; no definite D call. Germline V gene lookup returns CDR1 KGHDR and CDR2 SFDVKD. The CDR3 runs 13 residues. V dropped 3 bases and J dropped 2 bases, with 5 bases sitting between them. The DNA of the CDR3 is TGTGCCACCAGTGATCCCCCCACAGATACGCAGTATTTT. Translation gives CATSDPPTDTQYF.

The V gene is TRBV29-1, the J gene TRBJ2-7, with D unclear. Germline values: CDR1 SQVTM, CDR2 ANQGSEA. This CDR3 region has 14 residues. The V end lost 4 bases, the J end lost 2 bases, and 15 bases lay between the germline ends. CDR3 in amino acids: CSVVPTSNAYEQYF. For the CDR3, the DNA is TGCAGCGTTGTACCCACTTCAAATGCCTACGAGCAGTACTTC.

This clonotype was seen at least ten times. J is TRBJ2-7 and V is TRBV7-3; 7 nucleotides match TRBD2. The CDR3 totals 14 residues. With V trimmed by 4 bases and J by 3 bases, 6 bases remained unmatched. CDR1 and CDR2 from the germline V gene are SGHTA and FQGTGA. This CDR3 is CASSSSGKGYEQYF. The DNA for the CDR3 is TGTGCCAGCAGCTCGAGCGGGAAGGGCTACGAGCAGTACTTC. The full variable domain, its missing parts supplied by reference TRBV7-3 and TRBJ2-7, is GAGVSQTPSNKVTEKGKYVELRCDPISGHTALYWYRQSLGQGPEFLIYFQGTGAADDSGLPNDRFFAVRPEGSVSTLKIQRTERGDSAVYLCASSSSGKGYEQYFGPGTRLTVT.

This chain joins TRBV24-1 and TRBJ2-1, with 8 bases fitting TRBD2. The length of the CDR3 is 16 residues. From germline, CDR1 is KGHDR and CDR2 SFDVKD. Trimming cost V 4 bases and J 0 bases; bases outside gene matches: 4. CDR3 residues: CATSDRLASSYNEQFF. CDR3 in DNA: TGTGCCACCAGTGACCGACTAGCGTCCTCCTACAATGAGCAGTTCTTC.

The table lists this clonotype with many counts. J is TRBJ1-1 and V is TRBV6-1; a possible D gene is TRBD1 (5 bases). Germline CDR1 is MNHNS and CDR2 is SASEGT. Trimming cost V 6 bases and J 8 bases, with 16 bases left between them. The CDR3 loop spans 13 amino acids. CDR3 amino acids: CASRIQRDGEAFF. The DNA for the CDR3 is TGTGCCAGCAGAATTCAAAGGGACGGCGAAGCTTTCTTT.

V and J are TRBV3-1 and TRBJ1-3; D is ambiguous. V lost 4 bases to trimming and J lost 2 bases, with 15 bases between them. Looked up from germline, CDR1 is LGHDT and CDR2 is YNNKEL (reference sequence). The CDR3 consists of 16 residues. The CDR3 sequence is CASSPRRTSTGNTIYF. The CDR3 DNA sequence: TGTGCCAGCAGCCCTAGACGGACGTCGACTGGAAACACCATATATTTT.